The clone carrying this TCR beta chain was seen only once. Generated by immunoSEQ multiplex PCR, the TCRdb table keeps only in-frame clones and is missing some. The sample shows tens of thousands of clones, approximately 91% of them seen only once. The sample originates from a study of T cell responses to AZD1222 COVID-19 vaccine. The germline gives CDR1 MGHDK, CDR2 SYGVNS. The V and J ends lost 2 bases and 8 bases respectively, with 19 bases between them. The CDR3 totals 16 residues. This rearrangement joins TRBV25-1 to TRBJ2-1; perhaps D is TRBD1 or TRBD2 (5 bases each). Material: peripheral blood, obtained 28 days after the second AZD1222 dose. The origin of this receptor is an adult who received the AZD1222 COVID-19 vaccine. CDR3 sequence (DNA): TGTGCCAGCAGTGAAACCTGGGGACCAGGGACGGATGAGCAGTTCTTC. Translating it yields CASSETWGPGTDEQFF.